This passage covers 7 T cell receptor beta chains from one sample sequenced in a study of blood T cells in healthy people across ages. Then a second PCR, running roughly 7 to 11 cycles, was carried out with a sample-barcoded 5' primer and a J-beta primer mix. TCRdb processed the 5' RACE reads anew with MiXCR; each CDR3 protein has one entry. In the table there are 1.2 million to 1.5 million distinct CDR3 sequences, roughly 64% of which are singletons. Sequencing input: blood. These receptors all stem from a man aged 18 to 29 in good health.

The chain has TRBV20-1 and TRBJ1-1, with no clear D. There are 13 residues in the CDR3. The ends were cut back, 2 bases at V and 8 bases at J, with 15 bases in the middle. Germline CDR1 and CDR2: DFQATT and SNEGSKA (reference sequence). CDR3 region: CSARPFRGSEAFF. CDR3 in DNA: TGCAGTGCTAGACCATTTAGAGGCTCGGAAGCTTTCTTT.

The rearrangement uses TRBV27 and TRBJ2-7; D possibly corresponds to TRBD2 (6 bases). The V gene's germline CDR1 is MNHEY and CDR2 SMNVEV (reference sequence). Trimming shortened V by 6 bases and J by 6 bases, and 30 bases separated the two germline ends. The CDR3 is 18 residues long. The CDR3 DNA reads TGTGCCAGCAGCTACCTGACGCAGGGAGGACTTAAGGAAGGCGAGCAGTACTTC. It yields the protein CASSYLTQGGLKEGEQYF.

This clonotype was recorded once. The chain couples TRBV7-9 to TRBJ1-4, with TRBD1 matching over 8 bases. Germline V gene lookup returns CDR1 SEHNR and CDR2 FQNEAQ (reference sequence). Unmatched junction bases numbered 3, after V lost 5 bases and J lost 1 base. This CDR3 region has 15 residues. The CDR3 loop is CASSNTGGTNEKLFF. The CDR3 DNA reads as TGTGCCAGCAGCAATACAGGGGGAACTAATGAAAAACTGTTTTTT.

This clonotype was observed a single time. The genes are TRBV4-2 and TRBJ2-1, with 9 bases matching TRBD2. Germline V CDR1 and CDR2: LGHNA, YNFKEQ. The CDR3 runs 15 residues. J lost 9 bases, V lost 4 bases, and 10 bases had no gene match. CDR3 region: CASSLGSGGDGEQFF. CDR3 bases: TGTGCCAGCAGCCTAGGTAGCGGGGGCGATGGTGAGCAGTTCTTC.

This chain uses TRBV12-5 with TRBJ1-2; the match to TRBD1 covers 7 bases. Trimming at V came to 3 bases and at J to 2 bases, leaving 3 bases not matched to a gene. The CDR3 is 14 residues long. Germline CDR1 LGHNT, CDR2 FRNRAP. CDR3 in amino acids: CASGFAGQNYGYTF. The DNA of the CDR3 is TGTGCTAGTGGTTTCGCGGGACAGAACTATGGCTACACCTTC.

The chain combines TRBV29-1 with TRBJ1-2, with TRBD1 matching 9 bases. The CDR3 runs to 15 residues. V was clipped by 3 bases and J by 4 bases; unmatched bases: 9. Germline V CDR1 and CDR2: SQVTM, ANQGSEA. CDR3 loop: CSVERTGEGGYGYTF. The CDR3, as DNA: TGCAGCGTTGAGAGGACAGGGGAAGGTGGCTATGGCTACACCTTC.

This clonotype was detected only a few times. This chain links TRBV25-1 with TRBJ1-5, with 7 positions matching TRBD1. There are 19 residues in the CDR3. After removal of 6 bases from V and 0 bases from J, the junction contained 17 bases not matched to a gene. Looked up from germline, CDR1 is MGHDK and CDR2 is SYGVNS. CDR3 in amino acids: CASRDGLGTAIYSNQPQHF. CDR3 DNA: TGTGCCAGCAGGGACGGCCTCGGGACAGCCATTTATAGCAATCAGCCCCAGCATTTT.